This TCR beta chain was recovered during a study of monozygotic twins with inflammatory bowel disease. TCRdb processed the 5' RACE reads again and assigns one entry to each CDR3 protein, with no DNA. The data include some 330,000 distinct CDR3 sequences; the top ten clones carry more than 4.5%. Germline CDR1 and CDR2: MNHEY and SVGEGT. The CDR3 covers 15 residues. This sequence was found in a human donor with ulcerative colitis or Crohn's disease, or a healthy co-twin of an affected twin (not recorded which). The sequencing sample was made of blood. The chain is built from TRBV6-2 or TRBV6-3 and TRBJ1-1; TCRdb's assignment of TRBD1 cannot be checked, as there is no DNA. CDR3 residues: CASSPYGQGLLEAFF.